Below, 32 T cell receptor beta chains from the same sample are listed, as sequenced in a study of shared clonotypes between healthy human individuals. Naive CD8 cells lacked CD45RO and underwent positive selection for CCR7, leaving out terminally differentiated effector memory CD45RA+ cells. Clones were read by immunoSEQ multiplex PCR, and TCRdb kept only the in-frame ones, dropping some. The table records just over 2,000,000 clones, 85% to 95% of them present only once. The specimen sequenced was naive CD8+ T cells sorted from blood. The receptors originated from a man aged 18 to 30 in good health.

This clone was observed a single time. The V call is TRBV5-1, the J call TRBJ2-7; 10 bases map to TRBD1. From germline, CDR1 is SGHRS and CDR2 YFSETQ. This CDR3 has 15 residues. With V trimmed by 4 bases and J by 3 bases, 7 bases remained unmatched. The CDR3 DNA reads as TGCGCCAGCAGCCAGGGGACAGGGGAAATCTACGAGCAGTACTTC. It encodes CASSQGTGEIYEQYF.

This chain connects TRBV7-6 to TRBJ2-7, with D possibly matching TRBD1 (6 bases). Germline V gene lookup returns CDR1 SGHVS and CDR2 FNYEAQ. V lost 0 bases, J lost 5 bases, and 17 bases lay in between. The CDR3 has 16 amino acids. The CDR3 loop is CASSLAGAGFGNEQYF. CDR3 nucleotide sequence: TGTGCCAGCAGCTTAGCGGGGGCCGGGTTCGGAAACGAGCAGTACTTC.

This clone was seen a single time. V usage is TRBV28 and J usage is TRBJ2-7; D is possibly TRBD1 or TRBD2 (6 bases each). Per germline, CDR1 MDHEN and CDR2 SYDVKM. The V end was cut by 8 bases, the J end by 5 bases, with 28 bases between. This CDR3 contains 17 residues. Here the CDR3 reads CASALPGAQEGVHEQYF. In nucleotides, the CDR3 is TGTGCCAGCGCCCTTCCGGGGGCCCAGGAAGGTGTCCACGAGCAGTACTTC.

This chain uses TRBV5-5 with TRBJ2-7; D is undetermined. The CDR3 is made up of 15 amino acids. V lost 4 bases and J 1 base, leaving 15 bases between the germline ends. Germline CDR1 reads SGHKS; CDR2 reads YYEKEE (reference sequence). The DNA for the CDR3 is TGTGCCAGCAGCCGAAGAGGTGGGGATTCCTACGAGCAGTACTTC. It specifies CASSRRGGDSYEQYF.

The chain combines TRBV4-1 with TRBJ2-7, with D possibly matching TRBD2 (6 bases). Germline V gene lookup returns CDR1 MGHRA and CDR2 YSYEKL. V lost 4 bases, J lost 2 bases, and 15 bases lay in between. The CDR3 runs to 15 residues. The CDR3 sequence is CASSPVIGGAYEQYF. CDR3 coding DNA: TGCGCCAGCAGCCCTGTCATCGGAGGGGCCTACGAGCAGTACTTC.

The chain couples TRBV7-6 to TRBJ2-2, with 14 positions matching TRBD2. V was clipped by 4 bases and J by 3 bases; unmatched bases: 1. Looked up from germline, CDR1 is SGHVS and CDR2 is FNYEAQ. CDR3 size: 16 residues. CDR3 in amino acids: CASSSGLAGDTGELFF. DNA of the CDR3: TGTGCCAGCAGCTCGGGACTAGCGGGAGACACCGGGGAGCTGTTTTTT.

The chain links TRBV11-2 to TRBJ2-7; the match to TRBD2 covers 13 bases. CDR1 SGHAT and CDR2 FQNNGV come from the germline V gene. CDR3 length equals 17 residues. V dropped 0 bases and J dropped 2; count of bases not matched to a gene: 4. CDR3 residues: CASSLDGTSGEAYEQYF. In nucleotides, the CDR3 is TGTGCCAGCAGCTTAGATGGGACTAGCGGGGAGGCCTACGAGCAGTACTTC.

This chain uses TRBV28 with TRBJ2-1, with D perhaps matching TRBD1 (5 bases). The CDR3 spans 15 residues. Per germline, CDR1 MDHEN and CDR2 SYDVKM. Trimming took 5 bases from V and 5 from J, leaving 16 bases between them. In DNA form, the CDR3 reads TGTGCCAGCAGTCAAATTAAGGGGCTGAACAATGAGCAGTTCTTC. Its translation: CASSQIKGLNNEQFF.

The chain is built from TRBV29-1 and TRBJ2-1; 14 bases line up with TRBD2. The germline gives CDR1 SQVTM, CDR2 ANQGSEA. V lost 4 bases and J lost 8; bases outside the gene matches: 4. The CDR3 spans 14 residues. CDR3 sequence reads: CSVGLAGGPDEQFF. CDR3 sequence (DNA): TGCAGCGTTGGACTAGCGGGGGGGCCCGATGAGCAGTTCTTC.

The CDR3 DNA sequence: TGTGCCAGCAGCCAAGACCTGGGATACTATGGCTACACCTTC. The encoded protein is CASSQDLGYYGYTF. The V and J genes are TRBV14 and TRBJ1-2, with D unclear. The ends were cut back, 0 bases at V and 3 bases at J, with 8 bases in the middle. Looked up from germline, CDR1 is SGHDN and CDR2 is FVKESK. The CDR3 loop spans 14 amino acids. Filled out from reference TRBV14 and TRBJ1-2, the complete variable domain reads EAGVTQFPSHSVIEKGQTVTLRCDPISGHDNLYWYRRVMGKEIKFLLHFVKESKQDESGMPNNRFLAERTGGTYSTLKVQPAELEDSGVYFCASSQDLGYYGYTFGSGTRLTVV.

V and J are TRBV10-3 and TRBJ2-1; 7 positions agree with TRBD1. Germline-derived CDR1 and CDR2 are ENHRY and SYGVKD. Trimming removed 0 bases from V and 7 bases from J; junction bases left unmatched: 3. The CDR3 contains 14 residues. The CDR3 region is CAISESGGTNEQFF. CDR3 in DNA: TGTGCCATCAGTGAGTCAGGGGGCACGAATGAGCAGTTCTTC.

The rearrangement joins TRBV29-1 to TRBJ2-7, with 8 positions matching TRBD2. Germline CDR1 reads SQVTM; CDR2 reads ANQGSEA. V was pared by 3 bases and J by 9 bases, with 13 bases of the junction left unmatched. CDR3 length equals 14 residues. CDR3 in DNA: TGCAGCGTTGAGGGACGGGAGGGCCGGTCAGGGCAGTACTTC. Its protein is CSVEGREGRSGQYF.

The chain carries TRBV10-3 and TRBJ2-1; D unresolved. The CDR3 extends over 11 amino acids. CDR1 and CDR2 from the germline V gene are ENHRY and SYGVKD. Trimming removed 3 bases from V and 8 bases from J, with 5 bases in between. Here the CDR3 reads CAISDRDEQFF. In DNA, the CDR3 is TGTGCCATCAGTGACCGAGATGAGCAGTTCTTC.

The chain combines TRBV27 with TRBJ2-7; 7 positions agree with TRBD2. Germline CDR1 MNHEY, CDR2 SMNVEV (reference sequence). V shed 5 bases and J 6 bases; nucleotides not matched to a gene: 4. This CDR3 is built from 12 residues. CDR3 DNA sequence: TGTGCCAGCAGTGGGGGGGGTTTCGAGCAGTACTTC. Its translation is CASSGGGFEQYF.

V usage is TRBV7-8 and J usage is TRBJ2-1; 10 nucleotides match TRBD2. The CDR3 length is 19 residues. J was trimmed by 7 bases and V by 0 bases; bases with no gene match: 15. Looked up from germline, CDR1 is SGHVS and CDR2 is FQNEAQ. This CDR3 is CASSLAGIEAGGTGNEQFF. As DNA, the CDR3 is TGTGCCAGCAGCTTAGCCGGCATTGAAGCGGGGGGGACTGGGAATGAGCAGTTCTTC.

The chain recombines TRBV15 with TRBJ2-6; 9 bases line up with TRBD1. In germline, CDR1 is LNHNV, CDR2 YYDKDF (reference sequence). Trimming at V came to 3 bases and at J to 2 bases, leaving 8 bases not matched to a gene. The CDR3 is 18 residues long. As DNA, the CDR3 is TGTGCCACCAGCAGTCCGCCACAGGGGGCGGCTGGGGCCAACGTCCTGACTTTC. As protein: CATSSPPQGAAGANVLTF.

The chain carries TRBV19 and TRBJ2-7; D may be TRBD2 (5 bases). Germline CDR1 is LNHDA and CDR2 is SQIVND (reference sequence). The CDR3 runs 15 residues. Trimming shortened V by 5 bases and J by 4 bases, and 18 bases separated the two germline ends. The DNA of the CDR3 is TGTGCCAGTAGTGTTACTCTTCTTCCGGGGTACGAGCAGTACTTC. Translating gives CASSVTLLPGYEQYF.

The V call is TRBV28, the J call TRBJ1-6, with D perhaps TRBD1 (5 bases). CDR1 and CDR2 from the germline V gene are MDHEN and SYDVKM. This CDR3 has 19 amino acids. Trimming stripped 4 bases from V and 2 bases from J, with 21 bases between. The CDR3 reads CASSSSPGVAETYNSPLHF. For the CDR3, the DNA is TGTGCCAGCAGTTCCAGTCCGGGGGTGGCCGAGACCTATAATTCACCCCTCCACTTT.

This clone was counted once. This chain uses TRBV10-3 with TRBJ2-2; 7 bases fit TRBD1. V was clipped by 6 bases and J by 1 base; unmatched bases: 2. Germline loops: CDR1 ENHRY, CDR2 SYGVKD. This CDR3 is built from 14 residues. The CDR3 spells CAISGTVNTGELFF. The CDR3 DNA is TGTGCCATCAGCGGGACAGTGAACACCGGGGAGCTGTTTTTT.

The chain couples TRBV28 to TRBJ2-7; perhaps D is TRBD1 or TRBD2 (5 bases each). The CDR3 is made up of 15 amino acids. Trimming removed 3 bases from V and 1 base from J, with 13 bases in between. Germline values: CDR1 MDHEN, CDR2 SYDVKM. CDR3 in amino acids: CASSFSEGRSYEQYF. The CDR3 DNA sequence: TGTGCCAGCAGTTTCTCCGAGGGACGGTCCTACGAGCAGTACTTC. Full variable domain (outside the CDR3, taken from reference TRBV28 and TRBJ2-7): DVKVTQSSRYLVKRTGEKVFLECVQDMDHENMFWYRQDPGLGLRLIYFSYDVKMKEKGDIPEGYSVSREKKERFSLILESASTNQTSMYLCASSFSEGRSYEQYFGPGTRLTVT.

The chain employs TRBV28 and TRBJ1-5; perhaps TRBD1 as D (5 bases). The length of the CDR3 is 14 residues. The germline gives CDR1 MDHEN, CDR2 SYDVKM. V was clipped by 2 bases and J by 1 base, with 6 bases between them. The CDR3 nucleotides are TGTGCCAGCAGTTTAAAGGGGAGCAATCAGCCCCAGCATTTT. Amino acids: CASSLKGSNQPQHF.

The V and J genes are TRBV11-2 and TRBJ2-7; 8 bases fit TRBD2. This CDR3 spans 15 amino acids. V shed 4 bases, J shed 0 bases, and the junction held 5 bases outside the gene matches. CDR1 is SGHAT and CDR2 is FQNNGV in the germline V gene. CDR3 sequence: CASSYHSGNSYEQYF. DNA of the CDR3: TGTGCCAGCAGCTACCATAGCGGGAACTCCTACGAGCAGTACTTC. The entire variable domain, with the rest obtained from reference TRBV11-2 and TRBJ2-7, is as follows: EAGVAQSPRYKIIEKRQSVAFWCNPISGHATLYWYQQILGQGPKLLIQFQNNGVVDDSQLPKDRFSAERLKGVDSTLKIQPAKLEDSAVYLCASSYHSGNSYEQYFGPGTRLTVT.

CDR3 protein: CASSPRGARSPLHF. The CDR3 region has the DNA TGTGCCAGCAGTCCCCGGGGGGCCAGGTCACCCCTCCACTTT. The rearrangement uses TRBV28 and TRBJ1-6; TRBD1 might be the D (6 bases). CDR3 length: 14 amino acids. Germline V gene data show CDR1 as MDHEN and CDR2 as SYDVKM. Trimming pared 5 bases from V and 10 bases from J, leaving 15 bases between.

In the case of this clone: Other DNA variants within this sample encode the same CDR3. V usage is TRBV27 and J usage is TRBJ2-7, with TRBD1 matching 10 bases. From germline, CDR1 is MNHEY and CDR2 SMNVEV (reference sequence). The V and J ends lost 9 bases and 4 bases, in that order; junction bases with no gene match: 6. The CDR3 sequence is 13 residues long. The CDR3 DNA reads as TGTGCCAGTTCGGGACAGGGGACTTACGAGCAGTACTTC. Translating gives CASSGQGTYEQYF.

This clone was observed a single time. The chain links TRBV2 to TRBJ2-7, with TRBD1 as a possible D gene (7 bases). The ends were cut back, 6 bases at V and 7 bases at J, with 19 bases in the middle. The CDR3 has 14 amino acids. Germline V CDR1 and CDR2: SNHLY, FYNNEI. Written as DNA, the CDR3 is TGTGCCAGCAGGGAGGGGGCCAGCCTTCGGGAGCAGTACTTC. It encodes CASREGASLREQYF.

The chain combines TRBV2 with TRBJ2-1; the D gene could be TRBD1 or TRBD2 (5 bases each). Germline V gene data show CDR1 as SNHLY and CDR2 as FYNNEI. V dropped 6 bases and J dropped 3 bases, with 15 bases sitting between them. This CDR3 has 15 amino acids. The CDR3 bases are TGTGCCAGCAGACCCGGGACGGATTTCTACAATGAGCAGTTCTTC. This gives the protein CASRPGTDFYNEQFF.

Here the CDR3 DNA reads TGTGCCAGCCCCCTTCCGGGGGCGCCCTACGAGCAGTACTTC. This gives the protein CASPLPGAPYEQYF. The chain links TRBV2 to TRBJ2-7, with D perhaps TRBD1 or TRBD2 (6 bases each). The CDR3 spans 14 residues. Germline lookup yields CDR1 SNHLY and CDR2 FYNNEI. Trimming cost V 8 bases and J 2 bases, with 16 bases left between them.

V gene TRBV7-6 combines with J gene TRBJ2-3; no reliable D call. The V end was cut by 3 bases, the J end by 1 base, with 11 bases between. CDR3 length: 15 residues. Germline loops: CDR1 SGHVS, CDR2 FNYEAQ. The CDR3 protein is CASSFLTTGTDTQYF. DNA for the CDR3: TGTGCCAGCAGCTTCCTGACCACCGGCACAGATACGCAGTATTTT.

Concerning this clone itself: Other nucleotide sequences from this sample produce the same CDR3. The V call is TRBV29-1, the J call TRBJ1-1; D unclear. The CDR3 extends over 11 amino acids. Germline CDR1 reads SQVTM; CDR2 reads ANQGSEA. Trimming took 6 bases from V and 1 from J, leaving 6 bases between them. CDR3 residues: CSVERNTEAFF. The CDR3 DNA sequence: TGCAGCGTGGAAAGGAACACTGAAGCTTTCTTT.

The chain combines TRBV27 with TRBJ2-1, with D uncertain. V lost 1 base to trimming and J lost 5 bases, with 9 bases between them. The CDR3 totals 14 residues. Germline CDR1 is MNHEY and CDR2 is SMNVEV (reference sequence). The CDR3: CASSLYGTHNEQFF. CDR3 DNA sequence: TGTGCCAGCAGTTTATACGGTACCCACAATGAGCAGTTCTTC.

The rearrangement joins TRBV9 to TRBJ2-6; no clear D gene. V was pared by 4 bases and J by 3 bases, with 17 bases between. The CDR3 has 17 residues. In germline, CDR1 is SGDLS, CDR2 YYNGEE. In DNA, the CDR3 is TGTGCCAGCAGCACCGAATGGACGGATCTTGGGGCCAACGTCCTGACTTTC. Translating gives CASSTEWTDLGANVLTF. The full variable domain, in which reference TRBV9 and TRBJ2-6 provide the parts outside the CDR3, is DSGVTQTPKHLITATGQRVTLRCSPRSGDLSVYWYQQSLDQGLQFLIQYYNGEERAKGNILERFSAQQFPDLHSELNLSSLELGDSALYFCASSTEWTDLGANVLTFGAGSRLTVL.

The chain is built from TRBV10-1 and TRBJ2-7, with 8 bases aligning to TRBD2. This CDR3 is built from 16 residues. The V gene's germline CDR1 is WNHNN and CDR2 SYGVQD (reference sequence). Trimming removed 0 bases from V and 7 bases from J; junction bases left unmatched: 11. The CDR3 bases are TGCGCCAGCAGTGAGTCGAACGCGGGAGGTTCTGGGGAGCAGTACTTC. This encodes CASSESNAGGSGEQYF.